These 4 T cell receptor beta chains were all obtained from the same sample, sequenced in a study of T cells after yellow fever vaccination. One entry per CDR3 protein results from TCRdb running MiXCR on the 5' RACE reads. Of some 400,000 distinct CDR3 sequences listed, around 19% are singletons. The sequenced sample was PBMCs, obtained before the yellow fever booster vaccination. Receptor source: a man younger than 35 who received the YFV17D yellow fever vaccine.

This clonotype has only a few counts. V gene TRBV12-5 combines with J gene TRBJ2-6; D is undetermined. V was pared by 7 bases and J by 0 bases, with 4 bases between. CDR1 is LGHNT and CDR2 is FRNRAP in the germline V gene. This CDR3 region has 13 residues. CDR3 in DNA: TGTGCTAGTGCTAACTCTGGGGCCAACGTCCTGACTTTC. It is translated as CASANSGANVLTF.

The chain combines TRBV28 with TRBJ2-3; 7 positions match TRBD1. The CDR3 runs 16 residues. Unmatched junction bases numbered 15, after V lost 7 bases and J lost 5 bases. Germline V gives CDR1 MDHEN, CDR2 SYDVKM. The CDR3 protein is CASTVVGGPGGDTQYF. For the CDR3, the DNA is TGTGCCAGCACCGTTGTTGGGGGCCCAGGGGGAGATACGCAGTATTTT.

This clonotype was seen more than once but under ten times. The V call is TRBV6-6, the J call TRBJ2-7, with TRBD1 as a possible D gene (5 bases). In germline, CDR1 is MNHNY, CDR2 SVGAGI (reference sequence). The ends were cut back, 2 bases at V and 3 bases at J, with 8 bases in the middle. The CDR3 runs to 13 residues. The CDR3 DNA sequence: TGTGCCAGCAGTTACCATACAGGCTACGAGCAGTACTTC. Protein: CASSYHTGYEQYF.

The V and J genes are TRBV12-5 and TRBJ2-2; D unclear. Germline V gives CDR1 LGHNT, CDR2 FRNRAP. The CDR3 covers 12 residues. Trimming stripped 4 bases from V and 8 bases from J, with 8 bases between. CDR3 nucleotides: TGTGCTAGTGGTTCCCCCTTAGGGGAGCTGTTTTTT. This gives the protein CASGSPLGELFF. Full variable domain (outside the CDR3, taken from reference TRBV12-5 and TRBJ2-2): DARVTQTPRHKVTEMGQEVTMRCQPILGHNTVFWYRQTMMQGLELLAYFRNRAPLDDSGMPKDRFSAEMPDATLATLKIQPSEPRDSAVYFCASGSPLGELFFGEGSRLTVL.